This T cell receptor (beta chain) was documented in a study of blood T cell repertoires in COVID-19. Study as a whole: Samples of COVID-19 (acute and convalescent) were obtained from the United States, Italy and Spain. From T cells, B-cell-depleted T cells, or PBMCs came the material, which was cDNA or gDNA.

The CDR3 loop spans 13 amino acids. The germline V gene encodes CDR1 SGDLS and CDR2 YYNGEE. The trim removed 2 bases at V and 5 bases at J, leaving 3 bases unmatched. How the authors handled the data: Reference gene primers were amplified, and this amplification served to estimate nucleated cell counts. Here immunoSEQ multiplex PCR was the method, and the copy in TCRdb shows in-frame clones only, minus some. D and trimming come from the DNA, and the V and J calls and clone size come from that table. The sample lists around 100,000 clones, around four fifths occurring once. Material: peripheral blood. The chain combines TRBV9 with TRBJ1-1, with 7 bases identical to TRBD1. The clonotype comes from a human donor in a cohort sampled during active COVID-19. CDR3 protein: CASSVRQGTEAFF. Written as DNA, the CDR3 is TGTGCCAGCAGCGTTAGACAGGGTACTGAAGCTTTCTTT.